This T cell receptor (beta chain) was sequenced in a study of blood T cell repertoires in COVID-19. Study-level background: The analysed material was cDNA or gDNA that came from T cells, B-cell-depleted T cells, or PBMCs.

The CDR3 has 14 amino acids. The V gene end was trimmed by 1 base and the J gene end by 5 bases; junction bases not matched to a gene: 0. CDR1 SGHRS and CDR2 YFSETQ come from the germline V gene. The authors' processing: Amplifying reference gene primers gave estimates of nucleated cell counts. TCRdb keeps only in-frame clones here, not all; method: immunoSEQ multiplex PCR. V and J calls and clone size come straight from that table; D and trimming were deduced from the DNA. There are a few hundred thousand clones in the sample; almost 90% occur only once, and roughly 15% lies in the top ten. The sequenced sample consisted of PBMCs or T cells enriched from blood (not recorded which). The V and J genes are TRBV5-1 and TRBJ1-6, with TRBD1 identical over 7 bases. This sequence originates from a man aged 30 to 45 who had been exposed to COVID-19. CDR3 DNA sequence: TGCGCCAGCAGCTTGACAGGGGATAATTCACCCCTCCACTTT. Amino acid sequence: CASSLTGDNSPLHF.